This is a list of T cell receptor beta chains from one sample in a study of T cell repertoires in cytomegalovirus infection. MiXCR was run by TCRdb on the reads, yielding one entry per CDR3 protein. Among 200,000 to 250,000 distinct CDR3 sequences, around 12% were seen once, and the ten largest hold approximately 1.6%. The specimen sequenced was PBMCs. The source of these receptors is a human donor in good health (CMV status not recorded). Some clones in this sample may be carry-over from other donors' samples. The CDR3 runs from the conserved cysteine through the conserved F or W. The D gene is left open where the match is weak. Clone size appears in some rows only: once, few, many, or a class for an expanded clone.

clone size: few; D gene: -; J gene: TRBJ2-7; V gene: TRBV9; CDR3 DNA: TGTGCCAGCACCCGGGGGGAAGGGGGCCCCTACGAGCAGTACTTC; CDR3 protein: CASTRGEGGPYEQYF
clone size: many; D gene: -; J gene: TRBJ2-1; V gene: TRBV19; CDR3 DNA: TGTGCCAGCTCCCTTCCGGACCTTCTGGAGCAGTTCTTC; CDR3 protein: CASSLPDLLEQFF
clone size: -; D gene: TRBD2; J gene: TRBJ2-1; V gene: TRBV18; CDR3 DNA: TGTGCCAGCTCACTGACCAGACAAAGCGGGAGCTCCTACAATGAGCAGTTCTTC; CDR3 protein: CASSLTRQSGSSYNEQFF
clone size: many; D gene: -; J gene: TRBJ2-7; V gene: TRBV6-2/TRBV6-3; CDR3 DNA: TGTGCCAGCAACCCGAGAGGAGCGGTCCCCTACGAGCAGTACTTC; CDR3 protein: CASNPRGAVPYEQYF
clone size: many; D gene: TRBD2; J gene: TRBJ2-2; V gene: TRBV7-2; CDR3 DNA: TGTGCCAGCAGCTTTACGGGAGGGGGTACAGGGAGGACCGGGGAGCTGTTTTTT; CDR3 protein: CASSFTGGGTGRTGELFF
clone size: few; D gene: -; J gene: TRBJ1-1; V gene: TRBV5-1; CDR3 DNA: TGCGCCAGCAGCCCGACAACTTTGAACACTGAAGCTTTCTTT; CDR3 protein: CASSPTTLNTEAFF
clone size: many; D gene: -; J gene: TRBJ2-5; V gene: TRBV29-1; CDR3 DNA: TGCAGCGTTCGTCTGGGAGAGACCCAGTACTTC; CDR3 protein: CSVRLGETQYF
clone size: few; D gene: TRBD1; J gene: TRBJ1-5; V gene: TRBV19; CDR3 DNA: TGTGCCAGTACCTCATCGCCTGCGACAGGGGTGGATCAGCCCCAGCATTTT; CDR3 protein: CASTSSPATGVDQPQHF
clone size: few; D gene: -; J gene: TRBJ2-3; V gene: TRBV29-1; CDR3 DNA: TGCAGCGTCGGGAGAGAGGATACGCAGTATTTT; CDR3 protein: CSVGREDTQYF
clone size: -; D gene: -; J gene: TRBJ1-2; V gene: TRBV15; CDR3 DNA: TGTGCCACCAGCAGAGATCAGGGTAGGGGCTACACCTTC; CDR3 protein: CATSRDQGRGYTF
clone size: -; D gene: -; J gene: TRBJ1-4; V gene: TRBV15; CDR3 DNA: TGTGCCACCACGGAGGGTCCGGCAACTAATGAAAAACTGTTTTTT; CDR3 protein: CATTEGPATNEKLFF
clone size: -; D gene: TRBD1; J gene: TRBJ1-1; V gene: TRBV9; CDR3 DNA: TGTGCCAGCAGCGTAGGAGGGACAGGGAACACTGAAGCTTTCTTT; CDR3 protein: CASSVGGTGNTEAFF
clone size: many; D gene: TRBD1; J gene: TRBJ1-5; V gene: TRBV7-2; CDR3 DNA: TGTGCCAGCAGCTTAGACAAGGGGGCAAGTCAGCCCCAGCATTTT; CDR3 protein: CASSLDKGASQPQHF
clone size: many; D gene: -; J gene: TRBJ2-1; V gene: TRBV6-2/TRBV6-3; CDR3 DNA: TGTGCCAGCAGTGCCGTAGAGGAGCAGTTCTTC; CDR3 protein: CASSAVEEQFF
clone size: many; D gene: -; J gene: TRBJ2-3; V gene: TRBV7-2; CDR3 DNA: TGTGCCAGCAGCTTAACCCGTACTGGTACAGGGGATACGCAGTATTTT; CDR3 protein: CASSLTRTGTGDTQYF
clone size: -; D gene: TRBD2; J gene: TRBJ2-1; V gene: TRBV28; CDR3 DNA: TGTGCCAGCATCATGGGGCTAGCGGTAAACAATGAGCAGTTCTTC; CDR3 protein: CASIMGLAVNNEQFF
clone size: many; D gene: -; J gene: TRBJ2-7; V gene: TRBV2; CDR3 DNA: TGTGCCAGCAGTGACGTGATACGGCACGGCGAGCAGTACTTC; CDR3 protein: CASSDVIRHGEQYF
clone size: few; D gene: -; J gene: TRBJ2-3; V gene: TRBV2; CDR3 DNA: TGTGCCAGCAGTGAAGGGCGGGACCGCACAGATACGCAGTATTTT; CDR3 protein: CASSEGRDRTDTQYF
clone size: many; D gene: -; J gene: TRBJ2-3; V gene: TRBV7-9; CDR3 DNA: TGTGCCAGCAGCCTACCATACTCAGATACGCAGTATTTT; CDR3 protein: CASSLPYSDTQYF
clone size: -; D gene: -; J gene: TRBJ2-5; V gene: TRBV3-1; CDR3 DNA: TGTGCCAGCAGCCCCGCCGGCCAAGAGACCCAGTACTTC; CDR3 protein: CASSPAGQETQYF
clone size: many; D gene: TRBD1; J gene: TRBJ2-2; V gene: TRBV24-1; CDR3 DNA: TGTGCCACCAGTGATCCTCGACAGGGGTCGAGCACCGGGGAGCTGTTTTTT; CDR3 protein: CATSDPRQGSSTGELFF
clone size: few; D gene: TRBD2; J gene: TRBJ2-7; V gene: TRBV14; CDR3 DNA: TGTGCCAGCAGCCAAGATAGAACTAGCGGGAGGGGATACGAGCAGTACTTC; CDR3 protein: CASSQDRTSGRGYEQYF
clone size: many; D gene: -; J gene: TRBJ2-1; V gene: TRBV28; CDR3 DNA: TGTGCCAGCACAAGACCCCCGGGGGCCAATGAGCAGTTCTTC; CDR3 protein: CASTRPPGANEQFF
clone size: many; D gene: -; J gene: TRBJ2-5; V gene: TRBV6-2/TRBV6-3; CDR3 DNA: TGTGCCAGCAATTTGGACGCAAGACTCGAGACCCAGTACTTC; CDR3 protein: CASNLDARLETQYF
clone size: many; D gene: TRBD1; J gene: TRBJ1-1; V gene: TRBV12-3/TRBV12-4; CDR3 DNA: TGTGCCAGCAGTTCCTCGACAGGGGGCCAAGCTTTCTTT; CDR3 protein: CASSSSTGGQAFF
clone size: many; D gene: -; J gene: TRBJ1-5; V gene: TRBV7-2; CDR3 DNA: TGTGCCAGCAGCTTGGACGTATATCAGCCCCAGCATTTT; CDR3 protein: CASSLDVYQPQHF
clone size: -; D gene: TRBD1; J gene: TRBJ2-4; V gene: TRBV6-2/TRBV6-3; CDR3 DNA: TGTGCCAGCAGCATACAGGGGATAGCCAAAAACATTCAGTACTTC; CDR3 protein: CASSIQGIAKNIQYF
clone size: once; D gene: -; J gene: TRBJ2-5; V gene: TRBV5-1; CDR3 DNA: TGCGCCAGCAGCCTCGTGTTGGACACCCAAGAGACCCAGTACTTC; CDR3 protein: CASSLVLDTQETQYF
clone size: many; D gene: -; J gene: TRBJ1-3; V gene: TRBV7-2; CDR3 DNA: TGTGCCAGCAGCCCGCTAGGGGCAGCTGGAAACACCATATATTTT; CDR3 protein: CASSPLGAAGNTIYF